These 2 T cell receptor beta chains share one sample of origin, sequenced in a study of blood T cell repertoires in COVID-19. Repertoires were generated with immunoSEQ multiplex PCR, while TCRdb's copy carries only in-frame clones and drops some. The data show 200,000 to 300,000 clones, approximately 86% seen once. The sample taken for sequencing was peripheral blood. These receptors all come from a man aged 30 to 39 with active or convalescent COVID-19.

This clone was seen a handful of times. J is TRBJ1-2 and V is TRBV30; unclear D gene. The CDR3 has 15 residues. Germline V gene lookup returns CDR1 GTSNPN and CDR2 SVGIG (reference sequence). Deletions cut 1 base from V and 0 bases from J, with 12 bases between. Written as DNA, the CDR3 is TGTGCCTGGAGTGCGGGGATATTAGCTAACTATGGCTACACCTTC. This translates into CAWSAGILANYGYTF.

This clone showed up just once. The V gene is TRBV21-1, the J gene TRBJ1-5. TRBV21-1 is labeled a pseudogene. CDR3 length: 19 amino acids. CDR3 region: CASSKAAIFRGVGYQPQHF. The DNA for the CDR3 is TGTGCCAGCAGCAAAGCGGCTATCTTTCGGGGGGTTGGTTATCAGCCCCAGCATTTT.